This TCR beta chain is from a study of T cells in Graves' hyperthyroidism and ophthalmopathy. Study details: Peripheral blood was acquired at first diagnosis, ahead of any therapy whatsoever.

Amplification targeted TCR beta CDR3 regions from RNA transcripts. Researchers ran a first-round RT-PCR on the TCR CDR3 using the HTBI primer set. TCRdb recomputed calls from the multiplex PCR reads with MiXCR, one row per CDR3 protein. The data show about 480,000 distinct CDR3 sequences, approximately 14% seen once. Germline-derived CDR1 and CDR2 are SNHLY and FYNNEI. The CDR3 runs to 13 residues. J lost 3 bases, V lost 6 bases, and 1 base had no gene match. Hyperthyroidism in the patients, aged 18 to 65, was newly diagnosed and under 2 months in duration. At least ten counts were recorded for this clonotype.

The TCR comes from a woman between 18 and 29 years old with Graves' hyperthyroidism. The J gene is TRBJ2-5, the V gene TRBV2; 10 bases line up with TRBD2. The sample comprised blood. The CDR3: CASRGTSEETQYF. Here the CDR3 DNA reads TGTGCCAGCAGGGGGACTAGCGAAGAGACCCAGTACTTC. The complete variable domain, with remaining parts taken from reference TRBV2 and TRBJ2-5, reads EPEVTQTPSHQVTQMGQEVILRCVPISNHLYFYWYRQILGQKVEFLVSFYNNEISEKSEIFDDQFSVERPDGSNFTLKIRSTKLEDSAMYFCASRGTSEETQYFGPGTRLLVL.